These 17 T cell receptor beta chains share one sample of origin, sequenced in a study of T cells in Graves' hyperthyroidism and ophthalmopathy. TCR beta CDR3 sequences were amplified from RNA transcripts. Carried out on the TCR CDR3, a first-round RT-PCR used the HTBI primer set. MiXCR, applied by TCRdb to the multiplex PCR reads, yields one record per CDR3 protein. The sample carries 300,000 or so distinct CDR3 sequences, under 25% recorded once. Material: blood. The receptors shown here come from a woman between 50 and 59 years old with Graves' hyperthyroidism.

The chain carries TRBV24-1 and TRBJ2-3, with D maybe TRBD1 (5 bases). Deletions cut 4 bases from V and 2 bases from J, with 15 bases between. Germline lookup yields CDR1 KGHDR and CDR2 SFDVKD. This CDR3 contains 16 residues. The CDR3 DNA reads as TGTGCCACCAGTGACCGCAAGGGGCCCCACACAGATACGCAGTATTTT. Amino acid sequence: CATSDRKGPHTDTQYF.

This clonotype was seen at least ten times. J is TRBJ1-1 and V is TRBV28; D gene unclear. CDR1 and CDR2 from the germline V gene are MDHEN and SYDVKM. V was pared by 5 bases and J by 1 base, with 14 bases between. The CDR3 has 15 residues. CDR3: CASSTAYAGNTEAFF. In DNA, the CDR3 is TGTGCCAGCAGTACCGCCTATGCAGGGAACACTGAAGCTTTCTTT.

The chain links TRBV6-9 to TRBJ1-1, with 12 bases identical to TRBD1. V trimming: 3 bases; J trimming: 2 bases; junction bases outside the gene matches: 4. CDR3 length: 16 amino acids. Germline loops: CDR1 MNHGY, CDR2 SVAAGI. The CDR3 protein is CASSYGTGGGNTEAFF. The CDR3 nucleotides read TGTGCCAGCAGTTACGGGACAGGGGGCGGAAACACTGAAGCTTTCTTT.

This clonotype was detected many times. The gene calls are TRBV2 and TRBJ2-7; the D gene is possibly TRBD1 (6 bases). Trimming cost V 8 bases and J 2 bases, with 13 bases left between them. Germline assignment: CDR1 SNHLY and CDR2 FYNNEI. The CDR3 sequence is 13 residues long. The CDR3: CASGRGSPYEQYF. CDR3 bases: TGTGCCAGCGGAAGGGGGTCTCCCTACGAGCAGTACTTC.

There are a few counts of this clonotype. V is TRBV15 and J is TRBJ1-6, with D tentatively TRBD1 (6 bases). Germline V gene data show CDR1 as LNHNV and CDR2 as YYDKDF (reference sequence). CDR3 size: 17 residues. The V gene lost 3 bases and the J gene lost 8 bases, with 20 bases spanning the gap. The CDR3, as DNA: TGTGCCACCAGCAGTGCTGTCTCTCAGGGGCTAGATTCACCCCTCCACTTT. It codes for CATSSAVSQGLDSPLHF.

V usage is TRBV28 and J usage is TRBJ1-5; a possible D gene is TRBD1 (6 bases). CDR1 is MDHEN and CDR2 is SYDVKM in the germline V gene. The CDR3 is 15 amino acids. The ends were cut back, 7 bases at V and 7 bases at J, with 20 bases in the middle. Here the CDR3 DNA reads TGTGCCAGCATCAGCCGGGCGGGGGCGAGGCAGCCCCAGCATTTT. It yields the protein CASISRAGARQPQHF.

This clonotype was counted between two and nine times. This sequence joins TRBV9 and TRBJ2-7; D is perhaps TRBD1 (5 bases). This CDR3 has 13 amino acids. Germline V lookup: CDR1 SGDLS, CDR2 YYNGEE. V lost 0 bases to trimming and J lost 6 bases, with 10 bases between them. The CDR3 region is CASSVGSQGEQYF. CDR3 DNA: TGTGCCAGCAGCGTAGGAAGTCAGGGCGAGCAGTACTTC.

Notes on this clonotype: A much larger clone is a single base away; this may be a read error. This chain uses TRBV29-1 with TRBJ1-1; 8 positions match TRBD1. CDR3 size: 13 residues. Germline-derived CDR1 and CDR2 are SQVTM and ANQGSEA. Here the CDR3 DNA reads TGCAGCGTTCGGTCAGGGGGCGTCACTGAAGCTTCCTTT. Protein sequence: CSVRSGGVTEASF.

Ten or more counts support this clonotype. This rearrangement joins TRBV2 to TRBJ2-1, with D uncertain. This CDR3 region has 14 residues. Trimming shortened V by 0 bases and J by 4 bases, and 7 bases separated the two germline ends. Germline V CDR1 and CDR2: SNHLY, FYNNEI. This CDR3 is CASSEALRYNEQFF. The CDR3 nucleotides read TGTGCCAGCAGTGAAGCGCTTAGATACAATGAGCAGTTCTTC.

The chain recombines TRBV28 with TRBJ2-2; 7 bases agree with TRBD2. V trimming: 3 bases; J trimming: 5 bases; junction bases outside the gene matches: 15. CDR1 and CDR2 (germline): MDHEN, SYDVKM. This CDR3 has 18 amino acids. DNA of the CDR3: TGTGCCAGCAGTTTCTTCACAATAACTGGCGGGGGAACCGGGGAGCTGTTTTTT. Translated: CASSFFTITGGGTGELFF.

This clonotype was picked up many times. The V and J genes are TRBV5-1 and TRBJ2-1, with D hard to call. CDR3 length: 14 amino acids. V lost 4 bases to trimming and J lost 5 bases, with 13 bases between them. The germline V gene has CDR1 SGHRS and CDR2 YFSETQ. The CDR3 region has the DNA TGCGCCAGCAGCCCCCGGGTCACTAACAATGAGCAGTTCTTC. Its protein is CASSPRVTNNEQFF.

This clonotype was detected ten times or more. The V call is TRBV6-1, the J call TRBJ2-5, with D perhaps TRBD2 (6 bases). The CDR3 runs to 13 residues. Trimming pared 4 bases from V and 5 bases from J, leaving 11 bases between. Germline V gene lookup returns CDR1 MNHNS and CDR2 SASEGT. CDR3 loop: CASSVGRGETQYF. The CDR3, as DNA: TGTGCCAGCAGTGTGGGACGGGGGGAGACCCAGTACTTC.

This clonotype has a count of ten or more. The CDR3 loop reads CASAGRGGEQYF. The CDR3 DNA sequence: TGTGCCAGCGCAGGTCGGGGAGGCGAGCAGTACTTC. This chain links TRBV18 with TRBJ2-7; possible D gene TRBD2, 6 bases. CDR3 length: 12 residues. The germline V and J ends were trimmed by 8 bases and 6 bases, with 14 bases remaining between them. Germline V CDR1 and CDR2: KGHSH, LQKENI.

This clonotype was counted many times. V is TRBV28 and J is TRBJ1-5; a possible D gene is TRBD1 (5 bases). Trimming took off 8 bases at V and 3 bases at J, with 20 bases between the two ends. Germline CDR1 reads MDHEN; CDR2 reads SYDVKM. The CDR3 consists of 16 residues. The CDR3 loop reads CASRDPSRKVNQPQHF. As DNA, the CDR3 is TGTGCCAGCCGGGACCCCTCTCGCAAGGTCAATCAGCCCCAGCATTTT.

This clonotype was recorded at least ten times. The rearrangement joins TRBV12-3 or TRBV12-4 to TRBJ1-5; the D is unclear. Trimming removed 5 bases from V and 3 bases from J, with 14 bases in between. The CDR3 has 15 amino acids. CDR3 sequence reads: CASSPGRRYNQPQHF. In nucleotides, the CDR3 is TGTGCCAGCAGTCCAGGCCGACGTTACAATCAGCCCCAGCATTTT.

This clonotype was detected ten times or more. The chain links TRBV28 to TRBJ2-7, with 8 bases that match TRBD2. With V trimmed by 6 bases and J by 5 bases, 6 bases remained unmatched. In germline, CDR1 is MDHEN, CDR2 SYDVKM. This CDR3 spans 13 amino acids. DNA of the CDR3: TGTGCCAGCAGCTCGGGGGGGAACAACGAGCAGTACTTC. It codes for CASSSGGNNEQYF.

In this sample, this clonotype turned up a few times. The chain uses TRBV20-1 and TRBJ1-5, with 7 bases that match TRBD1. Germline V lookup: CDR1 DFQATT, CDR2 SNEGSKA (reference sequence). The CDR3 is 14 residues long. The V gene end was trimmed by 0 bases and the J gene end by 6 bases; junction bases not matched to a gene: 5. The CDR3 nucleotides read TGCAGTGCTAGAGATCTTCAGGGGGTTCAGCCCCAGCATTTT. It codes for CSARDLQGVQPQHF.